These T cell receptor beta chains were read from a single sample in a study of blood T cell repertoires in COVID-19. TCRdb keeps only in-frame clones here, not all; method: immunoSEQ multiplex PCR. The sample yields 500,000 to 600,000 clones, roughly nine tenths seen once. The sample taken for sequencing was peripheral blood. These receptor sequences come from a woman between 50 and 59 years old with COVID-19, enrolled during active disease. Each CDR3 is given with its conserved first and last residue. A D gene is named only where the DNA matches it firmly. The size entry is marked missing in some rows and otherwise reads once, few, many or a size class.

cdr3_aa | cdr3_nt | d_call | clone_size | j_call | v_call
CSVARGQTYEQYF | TGCAGCGTCGCTCGGGGACAGACCTACGAGCAGTACTTC | TRBD1 | few | TRBJ2-7 | TRBV29-1
CASSPRAATQYF | TGTGCCAGCAGCCCGCGGGCGGCTACGCAGTATTTT | . | . | TRBJ2-3 | TRBV12-3/TRBV12-4
CASSEEPQGVYNEQFF | TGTGCCAGCAGTGAAGAGCCCCAGGGGGTTTACAATGAGCAGTTCTTC | TRBD1 | . | TRBJ2-1 | TRBV6-1
CASSLDSPNTEAFF | TGCGCCAGCAGCTTAGACAGTCCAAACACTGAAGCTTTCTTT | . | . | TRBJ1-1 | TRBV5-1
CASSLGGRAGGGSRNEQFF | TGTGCCAGCAGCTTAGGAGGCAGGGCGGGAGGGGGATCTAGGAATGAGCAGTTCTTC | TRBD2 | . | TRBJ2-1 | TRBV7-9
CASSFQPPGGDTGELFF | TGTGCCAGCAGCTTCCAACCACCAGGGGGTGACACCGGGGAGCTGTTTTTT | TRBD1 | . | TRBJ2-2 | TRBV9
CASSTGPLNTEAFF | TGTGCCAGCAGCACAGGGCCGTTGAACACTGAAGCTTTCTTT | . | . | TRBJ1-1 | TRBV6-5
CASSRGTDPYEQYF | TGCGCCAGCAGCCGTGGGACAGACCCCTACGAGCAGTACTTC | TRBD1 | once | TRBJ2-7 | TRBV5-1
CASSLLDSRETQYF | TGTGCCAGCAGTCTTTTGGACTCCCGGGAGACCCAGTACTTC | . | once | TRBJ2-5 | TRBV5-6
CASSGYSSYNSPLHF | TGTGCCAGCAGCGGATACAGCTCCTATAATTCACCCCTCCACTTT | . | few | TRBJ1-6 | TRBV6-5
CAWSQTDTQYF | TGTGCCTGGAGTCAAACAGATACGCAGTATTTT | . | . | TRBJ2-3 | TRBV30
CASSRDNNYEQYF | TGTGCCAGCAGCCGGGACAATAACTACGAGCAGTACTTC | . | . | TRBJ2-7 | TRBV2
CASSPAGRPWATEAFF | TGCGCCAGCAGCCCGGCCGGCAGGCCATGGGCCACTGAAGCTTTCTTT | . | . | TRBJ1-1 | TRBV5-1
CASSLGQANTGELFF | TGTGCCAGCAGCTTGGGACAGGCAAACACCGGGGAGCTGTTTTTT | TRBD1 | . | TRBJ2-2 | TRBV7-3
CASSHSGQLTYEQYF | TGTGCCAGCAGCCACTCGGGACAGCTGACCTACGAGCAGTACTTC | TRBD1 | once | TRBJ2-7 | TRBV14
CASSRDSVEQYF | TGTGCCAGCTCACGCGACAGCGTCGAGCAGTACTTC | . | . | TRBJ2-7 | TRBV18
CASSVASDYGYTF | TGTGCCAGCAGCGTAGCGAGCGACTATGGCTACACCTTC | . | once | TRBJ1-2 | TRBV9
CASSQGRESYGYTF | TGTGCCAGCAGCCAGGGGCGAGAAAGCTATGGCTACACCTTC | . | once | TRBJ1-2 | TRBV9
CASAGQTTDTQYF | TGTGCCAGCGCGGGGCAGACCACAGATACGCAGTATTTT | . | . | TRBJ2-3 | TRBV6-5
CASSDSTSGGLNTQYF | TGTGCCAGCAGTGACTCGACTAGCGGGGGATTAAATACGCAGTATTTT | TRBD2 | . | TRBJ2-3 | TRBV6-4
CASSLWKRGDTDTQYF | TGTGCCAGCAGCTTATGGAAGCGGGGCGACACAGATACGCAGTATTTT | TRBD2 | once | TRBJ2-3 | TRBV7-3
CASSADRDYTNTGELFF | TGTGCCAGCAGTGCTGACCGGGACTATACGAACACCGGGGAGCTGTTTTTT | TRBD2 | once | TRBJ2-2 | TRBV6-1
CASSLRPRGSSPLHF | TGTGCCAGCAGTTTACGTCCCAGGGGTAGTTCACCCCTCCACTTT | . | once | TRBJ1-6 | TRBV28
CASRRTVYNEQFF | TGTGCCAGCCGAAGGACAGTTTACAATGAGCAGTTCTTC | . | . | TRBJ2-1 | TRBV19
CASSIGRLVGNTEAFF | TGTGCCAGTAGTATAGGGAGACTCGTAGGGAACACTGAAGCTTTCTTT | . | . | TRBJ1-1 | TRBV19
CASSPGQGAGTDTQYF | TGTGCCAGCAGCCCTGGACAGGGGGCAGGGACAGATACGCAGTATTTT | TRBD1 | . | TRBJ2-3 | TRBV5-4
CASSYYGGTSYEQYF | TGTGCCAGCAGTTATTATGGGGGGACGTCCTACGAGCAGTACTTC | . | once | TRBJ2-7 | TRBV6-6
CASSSGQYEQYF | TGTGCCAGCTCATCTGGACAGTACGAGCAGTACTTC | . | . | TRBJ2-7 | TRBV18
CASTMNRGGYEQYF | TGTGCCAGCACCATGAACAGGGGGGGGTACGAGCAGTACTTC | . | . | TRBJ2-7 | TRBV2
CASSPQGGFVTEAFF | TGTGCCAGTAGCCCACAGGGCGGGTTCGTCACTGAAGCTTTCTTT | . | . | TRBJ1-1 | TRBV19
CASSQDQGHRHPQETQYF | TGCGCCAGCAGCCAAGATCAGGGCCACAGACACCCCCAAGAGACCCAGTACTTC | . | . | TRBJ2-5 | TRBV4-1
CASSLMGNEGNSPLHF | TGTGCCAGCAGCTTAATGGGTAATGAGGGCAATTCACCCCTCCACTTT | . | . | TRBJ1-6 | TRBV11-2
CASSVGRDRNYGYTF | TGTGCCAGCAGCGTAGGCCGCGACAGGAACTATGGCTACACCTTC | . | . | TRBJ1-2 | TRBV9
CASTPGSNTDTQYF | TGTGCCAGTACCCCGGGATCTAACACAGATACGCAGTATTTT | . | . | TRBJ2-3 | TRBV19
CASSQYRGSSTTGELFF | TGTGCCAGCTCACAATACAGGGGTAGCTCGACCACCGGGGAGCTGTTTTTT | TRBD1 | . | TRBJ2-2 | TRBV18
CASSFTGPYEQYF | TGTGCCAGCAGTTTTACCGGTCCCTACGAGCAGTACTTC | . | . | TRBJ2-7 | TRBV28
CASSILQVDNQPQHF | TGTGCCAGTAGTATACTCCAGGTGGACAACCAGCCCCAGCATTTT | . | . | TRBJ1-5 | TRBV19
CASSPQVSPEAFF | TGTGCCAGCAGTCCACAGGTTTCCCCAGAAGCTTTCTTT | . | once | TRBJ1-1 | TRBV27
CASKQEGATGYTF | TGTGCCAGCAAGCAGGAGGGGGCGACTGGCTACACCTTC | TRBD1 | . | TRBJ1-2 | TRBV12-3/TRBV12-4
CASSLTGKRDNEQFF | TGCGCCAGCAGCTTGACAGGCAAAAGGGACAATGAGCAGTTCTTC | . | . | TRBJ2-1 | TRBV5-1
CASSEPAQMNTEAFF | TGTGCCAGCAGTGAACCAGCGCAGATGAACACTGAAGCTTTCTTT | . | . | TRBJ1-1 | TRBV6-1
CSVYTGFLDGYTF | TGCAGCGTTTACACAGGGTTCCTTGATGGCTACACCTTC | . | . | TRBJ1-2 | TRBV29-1
CASSLQGQRDTGELFF | TGCGCCAGCAGCCTCCAAGGACAAAGGGACACCGGGGAGCTGTTTTTT | . | . | TRBJ2-2 | TRBV5-1
CASTLRDRGEKLFF | TGTGCCAGCACTCTTCGGGACAGGGGCGAAAAACTGTTTTTT | TRBD1 | . | TRBJ1-4 | TRBV2
CATTAQGGSYNEQFF | TGTGCCACCACCGCCCAAGGGGGCTCCTACAATGAGCAGTTCTTC | . | . | TRBJ2-1 | TRBV24-1
CATSDHTGRDNQPQHF | TGTGCCACCAGTGACCATACAGGAAGGGACAATCAGCCCCAGCATTTT | . | . | TRBJ1-5 | TRBV24-1
CASSQDSYYGYTF | TGCGCCAGCAGCCAGGACAGCTACTATGGCTACACCTTC | . | . | TRBJ1-2 | TRBV4-1
CASSTQRGAGNEQFF | TGCGCCAGCAGTACTCAGCGGGGGGCCGGGAATGAGCAGTTCTTC | TRBD2 | . | TRBJ2-1 | TRBV5-1
CASSPTSGATGELFF | TGCGCCAGCAGCCCTACTAGCGGGGCCACCGGGGAGCTGTTTTTT | TRBD2 | . | TRBJ2-2 | TRBV5-1
CASSAGLANEQFF | TGTGCCAGCTCAGCGGGACTAGCAAATGAGCAGTTCTTC | TRBD2 | . | TRBJ2-1 | TRBV18
CASGPGQVYGYTF | TGTGCCAGCGGACCAGGACAGGTCTATGGCTACACCTTC | TRBD1 | . | TRBJ1-2 | TRBV6-5
CASSERRGTGELFF | TGTGCCAGCAGTGAAAGAAGGGGCACCGGGGAGCTGTTTTTT | . | . | TRBJ2-2 | TRBV2
CASSPTGAISYEQYF | TGTGCCAGCAGTCCCACAGGGGCGATCTCCTACGAGCAGTACTTC | TRBD1 | . | TRBJ2-7 | TRBV28
CASSGQGLEGFIEKLFF | TGTGCCAGCAGTGGACAGGGCCTGGAAGGGTTTATCGAAAAACTGTTTTTT | TRBD1 | . | TRBJ1-4 | TRBV28
CASALDASPDGYTF | TGTGCCAGCGCCCTAGACGCTTCCCCGGATGGCTACACCTTC | . | . | TRBJ1-2 | TRBV13
CTSSQDRAGGNYNEQFF | TGCACCAGCAGCCAAGATAGGGCGGGGGGGAATTACAATGAGCAGTTCTTC | . | . | TRBJ2-1 | TRBV1
CASSQDTYSYEQYF | TGCGCCAGCAGCCAAGACACCTACTCCTACGAGCAGTACTTC | . | . | TRBJ2-7 | TRBV4-1
CASSSRDRGLFGNQPQHF | TGTGCCAGTAGTAGTAGGGACAGGGGGCTGTTCGGCAATCAGCCCCAGCATTTT | TRBD1 | . | TRBJ1-5 | TRBV19
CAWSAAPSGRETFF | TGTGCCTGGAGTGCAGCCCCGTCAGGGCGAGAGACTTTCTTT | . | . | TRBJ1-1 | TRBV30